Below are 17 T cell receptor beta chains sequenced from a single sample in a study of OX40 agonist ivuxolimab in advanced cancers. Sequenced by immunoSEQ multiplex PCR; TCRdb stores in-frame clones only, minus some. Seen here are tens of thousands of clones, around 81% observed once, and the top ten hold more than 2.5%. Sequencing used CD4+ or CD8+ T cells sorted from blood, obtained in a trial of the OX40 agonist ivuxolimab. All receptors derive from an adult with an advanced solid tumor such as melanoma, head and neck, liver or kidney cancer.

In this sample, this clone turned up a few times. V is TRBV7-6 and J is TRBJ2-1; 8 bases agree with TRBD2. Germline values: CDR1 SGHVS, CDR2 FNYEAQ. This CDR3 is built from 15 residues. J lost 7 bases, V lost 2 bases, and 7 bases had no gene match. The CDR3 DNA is TGTGCCAGCAGCTTAAACGGGAGGGCCTGGAATGAGCAGTTCTTC. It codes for CASSLNGRAWNEQFF.

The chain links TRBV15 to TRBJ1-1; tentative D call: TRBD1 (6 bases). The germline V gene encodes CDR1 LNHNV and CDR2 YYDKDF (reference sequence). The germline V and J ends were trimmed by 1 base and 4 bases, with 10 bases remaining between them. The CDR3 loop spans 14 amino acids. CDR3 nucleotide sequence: TGTGCCACCAGCAGAGTCAGGGGTACCACTGAAGCTTTCTTT. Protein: CATSRVRGTTEAFF.

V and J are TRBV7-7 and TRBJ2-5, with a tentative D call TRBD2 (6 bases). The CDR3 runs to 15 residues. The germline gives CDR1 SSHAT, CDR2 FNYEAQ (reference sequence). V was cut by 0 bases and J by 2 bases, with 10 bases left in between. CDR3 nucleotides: TGTGCCAGCAGCTTAGCCCCTAGCGATCAAGAGACCCAGTACTTC. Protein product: CASSLAPSDQETQYF.

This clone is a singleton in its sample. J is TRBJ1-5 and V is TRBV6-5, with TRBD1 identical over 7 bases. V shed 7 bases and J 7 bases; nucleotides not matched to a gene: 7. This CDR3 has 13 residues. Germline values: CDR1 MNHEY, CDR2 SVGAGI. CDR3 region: CASNNDRVQPQHF. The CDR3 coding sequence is TGTGCCAGCAATAACGACAGGGTCCAGCCCCAGCATTTT.

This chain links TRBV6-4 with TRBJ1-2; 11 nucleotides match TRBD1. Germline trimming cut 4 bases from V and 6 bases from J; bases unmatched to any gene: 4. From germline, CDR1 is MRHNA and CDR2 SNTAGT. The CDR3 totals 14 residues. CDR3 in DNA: TGTGCCAGCAGTGTCGGACAGGGGGCTGATGGCTACACCTTC. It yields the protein CASSVGQGADGYTF.

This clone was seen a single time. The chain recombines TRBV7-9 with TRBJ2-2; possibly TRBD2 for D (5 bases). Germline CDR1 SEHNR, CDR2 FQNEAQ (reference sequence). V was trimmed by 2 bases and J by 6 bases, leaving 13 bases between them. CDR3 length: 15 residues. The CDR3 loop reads CASSLWSGMAGELFF. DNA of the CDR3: TGTGCCAGCAGCTTATGGTCCGGGATGGCCGGGGAGCTGTTTTTT.

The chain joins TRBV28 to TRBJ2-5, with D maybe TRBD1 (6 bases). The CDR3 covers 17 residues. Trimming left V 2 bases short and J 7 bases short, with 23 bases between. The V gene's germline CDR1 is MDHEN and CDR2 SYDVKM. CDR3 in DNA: TGTGCCAGCAGTTTACTGGGACATAGGGTTGTAGGAGCGACCCAGTACTTC. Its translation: CASSLLGHRVVGATQYF.

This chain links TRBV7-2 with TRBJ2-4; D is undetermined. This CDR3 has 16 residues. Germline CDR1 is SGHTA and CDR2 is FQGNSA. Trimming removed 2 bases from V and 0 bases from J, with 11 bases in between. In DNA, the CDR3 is TGTGCCAGCAGCTTAAGCTCGCTGCTAGCCAAAAACATTCAGTACTTC. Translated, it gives CASSLSSLLAKNIQYF.

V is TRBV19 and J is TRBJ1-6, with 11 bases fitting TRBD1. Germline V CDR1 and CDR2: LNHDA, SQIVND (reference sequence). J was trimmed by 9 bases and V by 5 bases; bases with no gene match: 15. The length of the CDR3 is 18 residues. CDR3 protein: CASSPVGQGASIGSPLHF. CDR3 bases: TGTGCCAGTAGTCCGGTCGGACAGGGGGCCTCGATTGGTTCACCCCTCCACTTT.

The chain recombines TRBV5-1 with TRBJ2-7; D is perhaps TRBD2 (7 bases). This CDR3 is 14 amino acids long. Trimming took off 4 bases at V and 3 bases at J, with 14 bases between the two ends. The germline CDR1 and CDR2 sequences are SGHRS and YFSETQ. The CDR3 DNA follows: TGCGCCAGCAGCCGAGGGGGGGTCAACTACGAGCAGTACTTC. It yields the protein CASSRGGVNYEQYF.

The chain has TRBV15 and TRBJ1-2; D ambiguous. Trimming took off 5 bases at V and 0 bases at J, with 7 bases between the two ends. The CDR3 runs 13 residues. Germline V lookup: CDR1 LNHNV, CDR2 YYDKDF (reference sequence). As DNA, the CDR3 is TGTGCCACCAGCGAGGGATCTAACTATGGCTACACCTTC. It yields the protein CATSEGSNYGYTF.

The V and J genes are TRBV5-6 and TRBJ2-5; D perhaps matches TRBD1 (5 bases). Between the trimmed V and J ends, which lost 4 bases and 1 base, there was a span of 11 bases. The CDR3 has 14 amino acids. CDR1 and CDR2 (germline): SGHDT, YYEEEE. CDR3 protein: CASSNTGRQETQYF. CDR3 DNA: TGTGCCAGCAGCAACACAGGCCGCCAAGAGACCCAGTACTTC.

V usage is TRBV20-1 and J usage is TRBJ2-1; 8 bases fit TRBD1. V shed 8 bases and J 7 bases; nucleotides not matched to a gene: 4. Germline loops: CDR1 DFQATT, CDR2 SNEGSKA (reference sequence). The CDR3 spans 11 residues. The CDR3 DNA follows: TGCAGTACGGGACAGGTTAATGAGCAGTTCTTC. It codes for CSTGQVNEQFF.

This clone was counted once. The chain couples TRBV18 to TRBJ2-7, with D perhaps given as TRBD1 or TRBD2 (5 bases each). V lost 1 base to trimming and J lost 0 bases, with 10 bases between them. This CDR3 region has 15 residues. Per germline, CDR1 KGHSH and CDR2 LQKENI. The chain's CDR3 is CASSPRPGTSYEQYF. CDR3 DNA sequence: TGTGCCAGCTCACCACGGCCAGGGACCTCCTACGAGCAGTACTTC.

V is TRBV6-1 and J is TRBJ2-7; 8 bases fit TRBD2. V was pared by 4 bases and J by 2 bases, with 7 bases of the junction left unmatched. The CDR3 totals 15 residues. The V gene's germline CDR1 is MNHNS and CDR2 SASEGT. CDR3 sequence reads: CASSGSGGLTYEQYF. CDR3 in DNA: TGTGCCAGCAGTGGAAGCGGGGGCCTCACCTACGAGCAGTACTTC.

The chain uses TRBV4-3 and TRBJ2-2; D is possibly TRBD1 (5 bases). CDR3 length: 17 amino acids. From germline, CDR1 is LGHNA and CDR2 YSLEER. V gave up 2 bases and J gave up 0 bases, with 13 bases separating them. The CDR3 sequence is CASSQPPDSANTGELFF. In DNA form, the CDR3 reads TGCGCCAGCAGCCAACCGCCTGACAGTGCGAACACCGGGGAGCTGTTTTTT.

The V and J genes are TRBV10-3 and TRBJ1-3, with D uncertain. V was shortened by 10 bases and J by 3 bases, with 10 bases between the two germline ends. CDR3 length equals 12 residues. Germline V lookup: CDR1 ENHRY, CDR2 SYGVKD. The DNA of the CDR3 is TGTGCCAGCGGGGAGGGTGGAAACACCATATATTTT. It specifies CASGEGGNTIYF.